This passage covers 32 T cell receptor beta chains from one sample sequenced in a study of T cells in Graves' hyperthyroidism and ophthalmopathy (dated by TCRdb to between 2018 and 2021). Libraries were built with multiplex PCR. Sequencer: Illumina HiSeq 2000. The TCR beta CDR3 regions were amplified from the RNA transcripts. For the first round of RT-PCR on the TCR CDR3, the HTBI primer set was used together with the Qiagen OneStep RT-PCR kit. Starting from the raw public reads, TCRdb applied fastp trimming at Q25, assembled clones with MiXCR and retained in-frame beta chains. Entries are consolidated by CDR3 protein sequence, retaining the most common genes and DNA. This sample holds some 350,000 distinct CDR3 sequences; 15% to 17% were observed only once. Jointly, the top ten make up roughly 25% of the sample. Source material: blood. These receptors came from a woman aged 18-29 years with Graves' hyperthyroidism that later progressed to Graves' ophthalmopathy.

This clonotype occurred many times. The rearrangement joins TRBV28 to TRBJ2-7, with 12 bases lining up with TRBD2. This CDR3 spans 14 amino acids. Germline V gives CDR1 MDHEN, CDR2 SYDVKM. J was trimmed by 2 bases and V by 5 bases; bases with no gene match: 1. The CDR3 protein is CASSRLAGAYEQYF. CDR3 in DNA: TGTGCCAGCAGTCGACTAGCGGGAGCCTACGAGCAGTACTTC.

This clonotype was counted between two and nine times. The chain recombines TRBV4-1 with TRBJ2-7; no definite D call. Germline loops: CDR1 MGHRA, CDR2 YSYEKL. The CDR3 loop spans 11 amino acids. V gave up 1 base and J gave up 7 bases, with 5 bases separating them. The CDR3 DNA is TGCGCCAGCAGCCAAGTCTGGGAGCAGTACTTC. It codes for CASSQVWEQYF.

This clonotype has a count of ten or more. The chain links TRBV7-8 to TRBJ1-5; D ambiguous. Germline values: CDR1 SGHVS, CDR2 FQNEAQ. The CDR3 totals 14 residues. V lost 1 base, J lost 3 bases, and 7 bases lay in between. The CDR3 coding sequence is TGTGCCAGCAGCTTAGGCAGCCTCAATCAGCCCCAGCATTTT. Translation gives CASSLGSLNQPQHF.

This clonotype was counted many times. The chain carries TRBV11-2 and TRBJ2-5, with D tentatively TRBD1 or TRBD2 (6 bases each). The length of the CDR3 is 13 residues. CDR1 and CDR2 from the germline V gene are SGHAT and FQNNGV. The germline V and J ends were trimmed by 7 bases and 4 bases, with 13 bases remaining between them. CDR3 sequence (DNA): TGTGCCAGCACCGAGGGGGGAATAGAGACCCAGTACTTC. The encoded protein is CASTEGGIETQYF. Filled out from reference TRBV11-2 and TRBJ2-5, the complete variable domain reads EAGVAQSPRYKIIEKRQSVAFWCNPISGHATLYWYQQILGQGPKLLIQFQNNGVVDDSQLPKDRFSAERLKGVDSTLKIQPAKLEDSAVYLCASTEGGIETQYFGPGTRLLVL.

This sequence joins TRBV4-2 and TRBJ2-7; TRBD1 might be the D (5 bases). Germline V CDR1 and CDR2: LGHNA, YNFKEQ. The V and J ends lost 0 bases and 3 bases respectively, with 12 bases between them. The CDR3 covers 15 residues. The CDR3: CASSQDLSGNYEQYF. The CDR3 region has the DNA TGTGCCAGCAGCCAAGATCTTTCAGGGAACTACGAGCAGTACTTC.

This clonotype was counted ten times or more. The V gene is TRBV18, the J gene TRBJ1-1; D is undetermined. The CDR3 contains 13 residues. Trimming cost V 4 bases and J 3 bases, with 9 bases left between them. From germline, CDR1 is KGHSH and CDR2 LQKENI. The CDR3 DNA reads as TGTGCCAGCTCACGGGTTGGGGACACTGAAGCTTTCTTT. Translated: CASSRVGDTEAFF.

The J gene is TRBJ2-2, the V gene TRBV6-5; 8 bases are a match to TRBD2. The germline CDR1 and CDR2 sequences are MNHEY and SVGAGI. V lost 2 bases to trimming and J lost 1 base; unmatched junction nucleotides: 3. The CDR3 has 16 amino acids. The CDR3 nucleotides are TGTGCCAGCAGTTACAGGGCGGGAGGGAACACCGGGGAGCTGTTTTTT. Translation: CASSYRAGGNTGELFF.

The genes are TRBV15 and TRBJ1-2; 7 positions agree with TRBD1. This CDR3 is 13 amino acids long. The germline gives CDR1 LNHNV, CDR2 YYDKDF (reference sequence). The V and J ends lost 4 bases and 10 bases, in that order; junction bases with no gene match: 9. The CDR3 protein is CATSITEGGAYTF. The CDR3 region has the DNA TGTGCCACCAGCATCACCGAAGGGGGCGCCTACACCTTC.

The genes are TRBV27 and TRBJ1-3, with D maybe TRBD1 (5 bases). From germline, CDR1 is MNHEY and CDR2 SMNVEV (reference sequence). This CDR3 is 15 amino acids long. The V and J ends lost 0 bases and 0 bases respectively, with 6 bases between them. CDR3 protein: CASSLSRGSGNTIYF. CDR3 coding DNA: TGTGCCAGCAGTTTATCTAGGGGCTCTGGAAACACCATATATTTT.

The CDR3 loop is CASSPHGFAGGLNEQFF. The CDR3 nucleotides are TGTGCCAGCAGCCCCCACGGTTTTGCGGGAGGGCTCAATGAGCAGTTCTTC. This chain joins TRBV13 and TRBJ2-1, with 9 bases aligning to TRBD2. Looked up from germline, CDR1 is PRHDT and CDR2 is FYEKMQ (reference sequence). The ends lost 5 bases at V and 6 bases at J; junction bases unmatched: 14. The CDR3 loop spans 17 amino acids. The full variable domain, with the rest looked up from reference TRBV13 and TRBJ2-1, is AAGVIQSPRHLIKEKRETATLKCYPIPRHDTVYWYQQGPGQDPQFLISFYEKMQSDKGSIPDRFSAQQFSDYHSELNMSSLELGDSALYFCASSPHGFAGGLNEQFFGPGTRLTVL.

This clonotype occurred many times. The chain's CDR3 is CASSLSSSGPHEQYF. CDR3 DNA: TGTGCCAGCAGTTTAAGCTCTAGCGGGCCCCACGAGCAGTACTTC. V gene TRBV28 combines with J gene TRBJ2-7, with 8 bases matching TRBD2. J gave up 5 bases and V 2 bases, and 8 bases lay outside the gene matches. This CDR3 is 15 amino acids long. Germline V gives CDR1 MDHEN, CDR2 SYDVKM.

Remarks on this clonotype: This clone may be a read error of a much larger clone one base away. The chain employs TRBV6-2 or TRBV6-3 and TRBJ1-1, with D possibly matching TRBD1 (6 bases). In germline, CDR1 is MNHEY, CDR2 SVGEGT. Between the trimmed V and J ends, which lost 2 bases and 1 base, there was a span of 14 bases. The CDR3 spans 16 residues. The CDR3 region is CASSYDRWGANTEAFF. DNA for the CDR3: TGTGCCAGCAGTTACGACCGTTGGGGGGCGAACACTGAAGCTTTCTTT.

In its sample, this clonotype was seen many times. The chain employs TRBV28 and TRBJ2-7; 9 bases match TRBD2. The length of the CDR3 is 15 residues. Trimming took 7 bases from V and 5 from J; bases not matched to a gene: 12. Germline CDR1 MDHEN, CDR2 SYDVKM. DNA for the CDR3: TGTGCCAGCAACCAAGCGGGAGGAAGGCGGAACGAGCAGTACTTC. Protein sequence: CASNQAGGRRNEQYF.

Many counts were recorded for this clonotype. The junction departs from germline at one end; a sequencing error may be responsible. The chain employs TRBV5-1 and TRBJ1-1; D unclear. The CDR3 totals 11 residues. Germline CDR1 is SGHRS and CDR2 is YFSETQ. The CDR3 reads CASSLETEAFF. The CDR3 nucleotides read TGTGCCAGCAGTTTGGAAACTGAAGCTTTCTTT.

This chain uses TRBV6-6 with TRBJ2-3; D unclear. The V end was cut by 0 bases, the J end by 4 bases, with 5 bases between. CDR1 is MNHNY, CDR2 SVGAGI, per germline (reference sequence). CDR3 length: 13 residues. This CDR3 is CASSYSYSDTQYF. The CDR3 DNA reads TGTGCCAGCAGTTACTCTTATTCAGATACGCAGTATTTT.

A few counts support this clonotype. At one end the junction does not follow the germline gene, possibly because of a read error. The chain is built from TRBV4-1 and TRBJ1-2; D is ambiguous. The CDR3 has 14 amino acids. Looked up from germline, CDR1 is MGHRA and CDR2 is YSYEKL. Written as DNA, the CDR3 is TGCGCCAGCAGCCAACCTCCCTCACCCTATGGCTACGCCTTC. Translating gives CASSQPPSPYGYAF.

The rearrangement uses TRBV6-5 and TRBJ2-1; maybe TRBD2 (5 bases). This CDR3 comprises 16 residues. V was trimmed by 1 base and J by 0 bases, leaving 10 bases between them. Germline CDR1 is MNHEY and CDR2 is SVGAGI. The CDR3 DNA is TGTGCCAGCAGTTACTATAGCGTCCTCTCCTACAATGAGCAGTTCTTC. This sequence encodes CASSYYSVLSYNEQFF.

J is TRBJ2-6 and V is TRBV4-2, with TRBD2 matching over 8 bases. The CDR3 has 16 amino acids. J lost 0 bases, V lost 2 bases, and 0 bases had no gene match. CDR1 is LGHNA and CDR2 is YNFKEQ in the germline V gene. The CDR3: CASSQLAGSGANVLTF. DNA of the CDR3: TGTGCCAGCAGCCAACTAGCGGGCTCTGGGGCCAACGTCCTGACTTTC.

This clonotype has just one count. The rearrangement uses TRBV2 and TRBJ2-2, with 9 bases identical to TRBD1. In germline, CDR1 is SNHLY, CDR2 FYNNEI. This CDR3 is 13 amino acids long. V lost 8 bases and J lost 7; bases outside the gene matches: 5. The CDR3 sequence is CASRDRAGGELFF. The CDR3 DNA follows: TGTGCCAGCCGGGACAGGGCTGGCGGGGAGCTGTTTTTT.

This clonotype came up many times. This rearrangement joins TRBV7-9 to TRBJ2-3; perhaps TRBD2 as D (5 bases). This CDR3 is 17 amino acids long. Germline V CDR1 and CDR2: SEHNR, FQNEAQ (reference sequence). V lost 5 bases and J 4 bases, leaving 22 bases between the germline ends. CDR3 coding DNA: TGTGCCAGCAGCACCCGACCGGGGTCGGCCCGTGCAGATACGCAGTATTTT. It encodes CASSTRPGSARADTQYF.

The chain uses TRBV7-2 and TRBJ2-2, with D perhaps given as TRBD1 or TRBD2 (5 bases each). V was pared by 6 bases and J by 0 bases, with 11 bases between. CDR3 length: 15 amino acids. Germline loops: CDR1 SGHTA, CDR2 FQGNSA. This CDR3 reads CASRSGTPNTGELFF. As DNA, the CDR3 is TGTGCCAGCAGATCCGGGACCCCGAACACCGGGGAGCTGTTTTTT.

The V gene is TRBV20-1, the J gene TRBJ1-5, with D perhaps matching TRBD1 (5 bases). Germline V gene sequence: CDR1 DFQATT, CDR2 SNEGSKA (reference sequence). V lost 6 bases and J 9 bases, leaving 18 bases between the germline ends. The CDR3 extends over 13 amino acids. CDR3 DNA: TGCAGTGCAAATACGGGGGAGTGGGCGCCCCAGCATTTT. Its translation: CSANTGEWAPQHF.

This clonotype was seen many times. The chain employs TRBV29-1 and TRBJ2-3; 7 bases are a match to TRBD2. J was trimmed by 4 bases and V by 5 bases; bases with no gene match: 15. CDR3 size: 16 residues. CDR1 and CDR2 from the germline V gene are SQVTM and ANQGSEA. The CDR3 DNA reads TGCAGCGTTCGCCGGCGTGGGAGGGAGCGATCAGATACGCAGTATTTT. Translating it yields CSVRRRGRERSDTQYF.

This chain links TRBV2 with TRBJ2-1; TRBD1 matches 10 bases. Per germline, CDR1 SNHLY and CDR2 FYNNEI. This CDR3 comprises 16 residues. Trimming cost V 2 bases and J 2 bases; bases outside gene matches: 3. The CDR3 DNA reads TGTGCCAGCAGTGAAAGGGGACAGGGGACCTACAATGAGCAGTTCTTC. Translating gives CASSERGQGTYNEQFF. Full variable domain (remainder filled in from reference TRBV2 and TRBJ2-1): EPEVTQTPSHQVTQMGQEVILRCVPISNHLYFYWYRQILGQKVEFLVSFYNNEISEKSEIFDDQFSVERPDGSNFTLKIRSTKLEDSAMYFCASSERGQGTYNEQFFGPGTRLTVL.

The rearrangement links TRBV27 to TRBJ2-7; TRBD1 or TRBD2 may be the D gene (6 bases each). Germline CDR1 is MNHEY and CDR2 is SMNVEV (reference sequence). The CDR3 has 14 residues. The ends were cut back, 6 bases at V and 4 bases at J, with 16 bases in the middle. The CDR3 here is CASSPHGGWYEQYF. The CDR3, as DNA: TGTGCCAGCAGCCCCCACGGGGGCTGGTACGAGCAGTACTTC.

The chain links TRBV10-2 to TRBJ1-1; 9 positions match TRBD1. The germline V gene encodes CDR1 WSHSY and CDR2 SAAADI. The ends lost 1 base at V and 5 bases at J; junction bases unmatched: 2. This CDR3 is 14 amino acids long. CDR3 amino acids: CASSEWDRVTEAFF. The CDR3 DNA reads as TGCGCCAGCAGTGAGTGGGACAGGGTGACTGAAGCTTTCTTT.

This clonotype showed up just a few times. The CDR3 loop is CASSLASRTGPETQYF. The CDR3 DNA sequence: TGCGCCAGCAGCTTGGCCTCTAGGACAGGGCCGGAGACCCAGTACTTC. V gene TRBV5-1 combines with J gene TRBJ2-5; 8 positions match TRBD1. CDR3 length equals 16 residues. V gave up 0 bases and J gave up 5 bases; unmatched junction bases: 9. Germline-derived CDR1 and CDR2 are SGHRS and YFSETQ. The variable domain in full, with the rest retrieved from reference TRBV5-1 and TRBJ2-5, is KAGVTQTPRYLIKTRGQQVTLSCSPISGHRSVSWYQQTPGQGLQFLFEYFSETQRNKGNFPGRFSGRQFSNSRSEMNVSTLELGDSALYLCASSLASRTGPETQYFGPGTRLLVL.

Many counts were recorded for this clonotype. The rearrangement links TRBV2 to TRBJ1-1; TRBD1 is a possible D gene (5 bases). The V gene's germline CDR1 is SNHLY and CDR2 FYNNEI. This CDR3 is 12 amino acids long. CDR3 protein: CALVGGNTEAFF. CDR3 DNA: TGTGCTCTGGTGGGGGGGAACACTGAAGCTTTCTTT.

Only a few counts were recorded for this clonotype. CDR3 nucleotide sequence: TGTGCCAGTAGTATCATTACCGGGACACCCAAAGAGACCCAGTACTTC. Amino acids: CASSIITGTPKETQYF. This sequence joins TRBV19 and TRBJ2-5; the D gene is possibly TRBD1 (6 bases). Trimming shortened V by 3 bases and J by 3 bases, and 17 bases separated the two germline ends. The CDR3 runs 16 residues. Germline lookup yields CDR1 LNHDA and CDR2 SQIVND (reference sequence). Complete variable domain (other parts from reference TRBV19 and TRBJ2-5): DGGITQSPKYLFRKEGQNVTLSCEQNLNHDAMYWYRQDPGQGLRLIYYSQIVNDFQKGDIAEGYSVSREKKESFPLTVTSAQKNPTAFYLCASSIITGTPKETQYFGPGTRLLVL.

This chain joins TRBV4-1 and TRBJ2-7; D not certain. Germline V gene data show CDR1 as MGHRA and CDR2 as YSYEKL. The length of the CDR3 is 12 residues. Trimming stripped 0 bases from V and 5 bases from J, with 5 bases between. The CDR3 here is CASSQDHNEQYF. CDR3 DNA: TGCGCCAGCAGCCAAGATCACAACGAGCAGTACTTC.

This clonotype showed up many times. V and J are TRBV2 and TRBJ2-1, with D tentatively TRBD2 (6 bases). The germline V gene has CDR1 SNHLY and CDR2 FYNNEI. The CDR3 covers 15 residues. V dropped 3 bases and J dropped 2 bases, with 11 bases sitting between them. CDR3 region: CASSERGGPYNEQFF. The CDR3, as DNA: TGTGCCAGCAGTGAGCGGGGCGGGCCCTACAATGAGCAGTTCTTC.

This clonotype was observed a few times. The CDR3 protein is CASSQAGGYNSNQPQHF. The CDR3 nucleotides are TGCGCCAGCAGCCAAGCGGGCGGGTACAATAGCAATCAGCCCCAGCATTTT. The V gene is TRBV4-1, the J gene TRBJ1-5; no clear D. V shed 1 base and J shed 0 bases, with 13 bases lying between them. The germline V gene encodes CDR1 MGHRA and CDR2 YSYEKL. The CDR3 spans 17 residues.